Below are 6 T cell receptor beta chains sequenced from a single sample in a study of control samples from healthy donors and cancer patients. Assay used: immunoSEQ multiplex PCR; TCRdb lists only in-frame clones, some missing. Seen here are under 100,000 clones, around 89% observed once, and the top ten hold about 15%. What was sequenced was blood. All receptors come from a woman in her 70s in good health.

This clone was observed once. J is TRBJ2-2 and V is TRBV2, with 9 positions matching TRBD2. The CDR3 is made up of 15 amino acids. Unmatched junction bases numbered 8, after V lost 8 bases and J lost 4 bases. CDR1 SNHLY and CDR2 FYNNEI come from the germline V gene. In DNA form, the CDR3 reads TGTGCCAGCGGCAATAGCGGGAGTGGCACCGGGGAGCTGTTTTTT. This translates into CASGNSGSGTGELFF. Together with reference TRBV2 and TRBJ2-2, the CDR3 gives the full variable domain: EPEVTQTPSHQVTQMGQEVILRCVPISNHLYFYWYRQILGQKVEFLVSFYNNEISEKSEIFDDQFSVERPDGSNFTLKIRSTKLEDSAMYFCASGNSGSGTGELFFGEGSRLTVL.

The table lists this clone with a count of one. This chain connects TRBV28 to TRBJ2-5; D may be TRBD1 (6 bases). V dropped 4 bases and J dropped 1 base, with 13 bases sitting between them. CDR3 length equals 15 residues. CDR1 and CDR2 from the germline V gene are MDHEN and SYDVKM. The CDR3 nucleotides are TGTGCCAGCAGTTCGGCCGGCAGGGGCCAAGAGACCCAGTACTTC. As protein: CASSSAGRGQETQYF.

The chain is built from TRBV9 and TRBJ2-5; D is unclear. CDR1 SGDLS and CDR2 YYNGEE come from the germline V gene. The ends were cut back, 3 bases at V and 5 bases at J, with 14 bases in the middle. The CDR3 contains 14 residues. This CDR3 reads CASSAQPGRETQYF. The CDR3, as DNA: TGTGCCAGCAGCGCCCAACCAGGCAGGGAGACCCAGTACTTC.

The chain links TRBV6-6 to TRBJ1-2; 11 bases agree with TRBD1. The trim removed 4 bases at V and 5 bases at J, leaving 6 bases unmatched. Germline loops: CDR1 MNHNY, CDR2 SVGAGI (reference sequence). The CDR3 spans 15 residues. The CDR3 sequence: CASSSPDRGLYGYTF. DNA for the CDR3: TGTGCCAGCAGTTCCCCGGACAGGGGGCTGTATGGCTACACCTTC.

This chain uses TRBV9 with TRBJ1-2; D ambiguous. Trimming took off 0 bases at V and 8 bases at J, with 8 bases between the two ends. The V gene's germline CDR1 is SGDLS and CDR2 YYNGEE. The CDR3 spans 12 residues. The CDR3 reads CASSVDRDGYTF. The CDR3 DNA is TGTGCCAGCAGCGTAGATCGAGACGGCTACACCTTC.

The rearrangement joins TRBV5-4 to TRBJ2-2, with D possibly called TRBD1 or TRBD2 (5 bases each). This CDR3 has 13 residues. Trimming stripped 3 bases from V and 7 bases from J, with 10 bases between. Germline V gene lookup returns CDR1 SGHNT and CDR2 YYREEE (reference sequence). The CDR3: CASSSRGRGELFF. Written as DNA, the CDR3 is TGTGCCAGCAGCTCCCGGGGCCGCGGGGAGCTGTTTTTT.